This T cell receptor (beta chain) emerged from a study of blood T cells in healthy people across ages. Turning to the study itself: Through template switching, about one barcoded beta molecule was captured per two T cells, as measured in model experiments.

A second about 7 to 11 cycle PCR used barcoded and J-beta primers. MiXCR was run by TCRdb on the 5' RACE reads, yielding one entry per CDR3 protein. The table lists about 1.1 million distinct CDR3 sequences, roughly two fifths of them singletons. The germline V gene encodes CDR1 SGHTA and CDR2 FQGNSA. The CDR3 runs to 15 residues. V lost 1 base to trimming and J lost 5 bases; unmatched junction nucleotides: 7. The sample holds one count of this clonotype. Its antigen is still unknown. Study-wide results and caveats: Older age coincided with a roughly linear decline in TCR beta diversity per million T cells.

This chain uses TRBV7-2 with TRBJ2-7; 8 nucleotides match TRBD2. Sequencing used blood. This sequence originates from a man younger than 30 in good health. In DNA, the CDR3 is TGTGCCAGCAGCTTAGGGTCGGCGGGGGGCAACGAGCAGTACTTC. It translates to CASSLGSAGGNEQYF.